This T cell receptor (beta chain) was retrieved from a study of control samples from healthy donors and cancer patients. Profiling relied on immunoSEQ multiplex PCR, and the TCRdb table lists in-frame clones only, not all of them. This sample's clone table lists under 200,000 clones. The CDR3 contains 17 residues. The clonotype comes from a woman aged 25 to 45 in good health. V and J are TRBV21-1 and TRBJ1-1. TRBV21-1 is shown as a pseudogene. The specimen sequenced was blood. The CDR3, as DNA: TGTGCCAGCAGCAAAGGCCCTTGGGGAGCTATGAACACTGAAGCTTTCTTT. Protein: CASSKGPWGAMNTEAFF.